Following are 14 T cell receptor beta chains from one sample sequenced in a study of blood T cell repertoires in COVID-19. The assay was immunoSEQ multiplex PCR, and TCRdb's table has in-frame clones only and misses some. The data show about 260,000 clones, 85% to 90% seen once. Sample: peripheral blood. These receptors all stem from a man younger than 30 with active or convalescent COVID-19.

The V gene is TRBV3-1 (or the pseudogene TRBV3-2), the J gene TRBJ2-2; D is unclear. This CDR3 has 17 amino acids. Trimming took off 0 bases at V and 7 bases at J, with 18 bases between the two ends. Germline CDR1 reads LGHDT; CDR2 reads YNNKEL (reference sequence). This chain's CDR3 is CASSQDMVAYEVGELFF. CDR3 nucleotide sequence: TGTGCCAGCAGCCAAGATATGGTCGCCTATGAGGTCGGGGAGCTGTTTTTT.

V is TRBV7-2 and J is TRBJ2-1; D possibly corresponds to TRBD2 (6 bases). The CDR3 runs to 14 residues. Trimming shortened V by 7 bases and J by 2 bases, and 12 bases separated the two germline ends. The V gene's germline CDR1 is SGHTA and CDR2 FQGNSA. The CDR3 DNA follows: TGTGCCAGCACTCGGGACTCCGCCTACAATGAGCAGTTCTTC. Its protein is CASTRDSAYNEQFF.

The V and J genes are TRBV12-3 or TRBV12-4 and TRBJ1-4; D is unresolved. Between the trimmed V and J ends, which lost 6 bases and 7 bases, there was a span of 12 bases. This CDR3 is 13 amino acids long. This chain's CDR3 is CASRPGRSEKLFF. In DNA form, the CDR3 reads TGTGCCAGCAGGCCGGGTAGGAGTGAAAAACTGTTTTTT.

This chain joins TRBV2 and TRBJ2-7; D may be TRBD1 (6 bases). Deletions cut 2 bases from V and 6 bases from J, with 17 bases between. The CDR3 totals 15 residues. Germline lookup yields CDR1 SNHLY and CDR2 FYNNEI. The CDR3 loop is CASSEPGRGSGEQYF. The DNA of the CDR3 is TGTGCCAGCAGTGAACCGGGCAGGGGAAGCGGCGAGCAGTACTTC.

The chain couples TRBV11-3 to TRBJ2-5; tentatively, D is TRBD2 (6 bases). Deletions cut 9 bases from V and 5 bases from J, with 16 bases between. The CDR3 covers 13 residues. Germline loops: CDR1 SGHNT, CDR2 YENEEA. Here the CDR3 reads CASSRGFGETQYF. In DNA, the CDR3 is TGTGCCAGTAGTCGGGGGTTCGGGGAGACCCAGTACTTC.

The chain combines TRBV4-1 with TRBJ2-5; D not certain. CDR1 and CDR2 (germline): MGHRA, YSYEKL. V lost 1 base and J lost 2, with 8 bases in between. CDR3 size: 14 residues. The CDR3 is CASSQVGSQETQYF. The DNA of the CDR3 is TGCGCCAGCAGCCAAGTGGGCAGTCAAGAGACCCAGTACTTC.

As DNA, the CDR3 is TGCGCCAGCAGTTTCTCCAACGGGTTGTACAATGAGCAGTTCTTC. It translates to CASSFSNGLYNEQFF. The chain combines TRBV5-1 with TRBJ2-1; D uncertain. This CDR3 is 15 amino acids long. Germline values: CDR1 SGHRS, CDR2 YFSETQ. The V end lost 5 bases, the J end lost 4 bases, and 16 bases lay between the germline ends.

The gene calls are TRBV28 and TRBJ1-5, with TRBD1 matching over 7 bases. Germline V gives CDR1 MDHEN, CDR2 SYDVKM. Trimming took 6 bases from V and 6 from J; bases not matched to a gene: 11. This CDR3 is 15 amino acids long. The CDR3 DNA reads as TGTGCCAGCAGGATCCCCGGGGACAGCGTTCAGCCCCAGCATTTT. It is translated as CASRIPGDSVQPQHF.

This CDR3 reads CASSSPTGPWTEAFF. The DNA of the CDR3 is TGTGCCAGCAGTTCCCCGACAGGGCCATGGACTGAAGCTTTCTTT. J is TRBJ1-1 and V is TRBV6-5, with 7 nucleotides matching TRBD1. Germline CDR1 MNHEY, CDR2 SVGAGI. V gave up 4 bases and J gave up 5 bases; unmatched junction bases: 10. This CDR3 region has 15 residues.

This clone was picked up one time. The chain uses TRBV27 and TRBJ1-5, with 10 bases lining up with TRBD1. Germline trimming cut 3 bases from V and 6 bases from J; bases unmatched to any gene: 14. CDR1 and CDR2 (germline): MNHEY, SMNVEV (reference sequence). The CDR3 has 18 residues. The CDR3 here is CASSFKSRGTGVGQPQHF. The CDR3 DNA is TGTGCCAGCAGTTTCAAGAGTAGGGGGACAGGGGTAGGTCAGCCCCAGCATTTT.

The chain carries TRBV11-3 and TRBJ2-1, with 14 bases that match TRBD2. CDR1 SGHNT and CDR2 YENEEA come from the germline V gene. J gave up 10 bases and V 3 bases, and 14 bases lay outside the gene matches. The CDR3 is made up of 18 amino acids. CDR3 region: CASSLGLAGVINRREQFF. DNA of the CDR3: TGTGCCAGCAGCTTGGGACTAGCGGGAGTAATAAATCGAAGGGAGCAGTTCTTC.

V is TRBV30 and J is TRBJ2-5, with 9 bases that match TRBD2. Germline V gives CDR1 GTSNPN, CDR2 SVGIG (reference sequence). This CDR3 is 15 amino acids long. Trimming took 0 bases from V and 4 from J; bases not matched to a gene: 6. This chain's CDR3 is CAWSVLGLARETQYF. The CDR3, as DNA: TGTGCCTGGAGTGTACTCGGACTAGCGCGAGAGACCCAGTACTTC. The whole variable domain, remainder taken from reference TRBV30 and TRBJ2-5, is SQTIHQWPATLVQPVGSPLSLECTVEGTSNPNLYWYRQAAGRGLQLLFYSVGIGQISSEVPQNLSASRPQDRQFILSSKKLLLSDSGFYLCAWSVLGLARETQYFGPGTRLLVL.

V is TRBV27 and J is TRBJ1-5, with 8 bases aligning to TRBD1. CDR3 length: 13 residues. CDR1 MNHEY and CDR2 SMNVEV come from the germline V gene (reference sequence). Unmatched junction bases numbered 3, after V lost 4 bases and J lost 7 bases. The CDR3 sequence is CASSSGQGQPQHF. Here the CDR3 DNA reads TGTGCCAGCAGTTCCGGACAGGGACAGCCCCAGCATTTT.

The chain employs TRBV6-5 and TRBJ2-7; D is ambiguous. The V end lost 2 bases, the J end lost 6 bases, and 11 bases lay between the germline ends. CDR1 MNHEY and CDR2 SVGAGI come from the germline V gene. This CDR3 spans 13 amino acids. The CDR3 coding sequence is TGTGCCAGCAGTTACCACAAGTCTCGCGAGCAGTACTTC. As protein: CASSYHKSREQYF.